These 19 T cell receptor beta chains were sequenced from one sample in a study of blood T cell repertoires in COVID-19. Sequenced by immunoSEQ multiplex PCR; TCRdb stores in-frame clones only, minus some. In the table there are about 62,000 clones, 85% to 90% of which are singletons. The sequencing sample was made of peripheral blood. The receptor source for this set is a woman aged 55 to 70 with COVID-19, enrolled during active disease.

The DNA of the CDR3 is TGTGCCAGCAGTAGGGGGCGGTATGACGGGTACGAGCAGTACTTC. Translated: CASSRGRYDGYEQYF. This sequence joins TRBV27 and TRBJ2-7; 7 bases are shared with TRBD1. The CDR3 runs to 15 residues. J was trimmed by 4 bases and V by 5 bases; bases with no gene match: 11. Per germline, CDR1 MNHEY and CDR2 SMNVEV (reference sequence).

This sequence joins TRBV7-9 and TRBJ1-4; D is perhaps TRBD1 (5 bases). Germline CDR1 is SEHNR and CDR2 is FQNEAQ (reference sequence). CDR3 length: 16 residues. V lost 1 base and J 7 bases, leaving 16 bases between the germline ends. This CDR3 reads CASSLEMRGGGEKLFF. CDR3 nucleotide sequence: TGTGCCAGCAGCTTAGAAATGAGGGGAGGAGGTGAAAAACTGTTTTTT.

This chain links TRBV7-2 with TRBJ2-3; D is uncertain. The CDR3 has 13 amino acids. V was clipped by 4 bases and J by 2 bases, with 7 bases between them. Germline-derived CDR1 and CDR2 are SGHTA and FQGNSA. The CDR3 bases are TGTGCCAGCAGCTGGGCCCCCACAGATACGCAGTATTTT. This translates into CASSWAPTDTQYF. Supplemented by reference TRBV7-2 and TRBJ2-3, the full variable domain reads GAGVSQSPSNKVTEKGKDVELRCDPISGHTALYWYRQSLGQGLEFLIYFQGNSAPDKSGLPSDRFSAERTGGSVSTLTIQRTQQEDSAVYLCASSWAPTDTQYFGPGTRLTVL.

This clone was seen a single time. The chain is built from TRBV15 and TRBJ2-7; 7 nucleotides agree with TRBD1. Germline V gene data show CDR1 as LNHNV and CDR2 as YYDKDF (reference sequence). V lost 0 bases to trimming and J lost 1 base; unmatched junction nucleotides: 3. There are 15 residues in the CDR3. In DNA form, the CDR3 reads TGTGCCACCAGCAGAGATAGGGGACAGTCCTACGAGCAGTACTTC. Amino acid sequence: CATSRDRGQSYEQYF.

This CDR3 reads CASSESPGLAGGSYNEQFF. DNA for the CDR3: TGTGCCAGCAGTGAAAGTCCGGGACTAGCGGGAGGTTCCTACAATGAGCAGTTCTTC. The V gene is TRBV6-1, the J gene TRBJ2-1; 15 nucleotides align to TRBD2. CDR1 and CDR2 from the germline V gene are MNHNS and SASEGT. V lost 2 bases to trimming and J lost 1 base; unmatched junction nucleotides: 6. This CDR3 region has 19 residues.

The chain couples TRBV7-2 to TRBJ2-1; TRBD2 might be the D (6 bases). The CDR3 is made up of 15 amino acids. Germline loops: CDR1 SGHTA, CDR2 FQGNSA. V was clipped by 3 bases and J by 3 bases, with 12 bases between them. The CDR3 DNA follows: TGTGCCAGCAGCTTCAGCGGGCAGTTCTACAATGAGCAGTTCTTC. Translated: CASSFSGQFYNEQFF.

The rearrangement links TRBV4-3 to TRBJ2-1; possibly TRBD2 for D (5 bases). Trimming removed 4 bases from V and 4 bases from J, with 8 bases in between. Germline V CDR1 and CDR2: LGHNA, YSLEER. The CDR3 has 13 residues. As DNA, the CDR3 is TGCGCCAGCAGCCCCGGGATTTACAATGAGCAGTTCTTC. Protein sequence: CASSPGIYNEQFF.

This clone was found once. The chain carries TRBV4-2 and TRBJ2-7; the D gene is possibly TRBD1 (5 bases). This CDR3 comprises 15 residues. Trimming removed 1 base at V and 2 bases at J, with 12 bases between. Germline loops: CDR1 LGHNA, CDR2 YNFKEQ. CDR3 bases: TGTGCCAGCAGCCAAGTCCTCCAGGGTGCCTACGAGCAGTACTTC. As protein: CASSQVLQGAYEQYF.

The chain links TRBV9 to TRBJ1-1; no definite D call. Germline V lookup: CDR1 SGDLS, CDR2 YYNGEE. V shed 4 bases and J shed 4 bases, with 17 bases lying between them. This CDR3 spans 15 amino acids. CDR3 in amino acids: CASSPLVSWGTEAFF. The CDR3 DNA follows: TGTGCCAGCAGCCCACTAGTCTCTTGGGGCACTGAAGCTTTCTTT.

This chain uses TRBV27 with TRBJ2-2, with D possibly being TRBD1 (7 bases). Germline CDR1 and CDR2: MNHEY and SMNVEV (reference sequence). With 2 bases removed from V and 6 bases from J, the gap between germline ends came to 19 bases. The CDR3 length is 17 residues. The CDR3 reads CASSLRRQGGSAGELFF. The DNA of the CDR3 is TGTGCCAGCAGTTTAAGGCGGCAGGGGGGTTCGGCCGGGGAGCTGTTTTTT.

This rearrangement joins TRBV7-8 to TRBJ1-1; D is unclear. The CDR3 spans 12 residues. The V end was cut by 3 bases, the J end by 4 bases, with 6 bases between. Germline V gene lookup returns CDR1 SGHVS and CDR2 FQNEAQ. The CDR3 region has the DNA TGTGCCAGCAGCTTGGCCCTCACTGAAGCTTTCTTT. Amino acid sequence: CASSLALTEAFF.

V is TRBV7-3 and J is TRBJ2-3, with D perhaps matching TRBD2 (6 bases). The germline V gene has CDR1 SGHTA and CDR2 FQGTGA. The CDR3 sequence is 15 residues long. V gave up 5 bases and J gave up 4 bases, with 16 bases separating them. DNA of the CDR3: TGTGCCAGCAGCCAACGACTAGACGGCGCAGATACGCAGTATTTT. Protein sequence: CASSQRLDGADTQYF.

The J gene is TRBJ1-2, the V gene TRBV15; no clear D. Trimming removed 0 bases at V and 8 bases at J, with 7 bases between. The germline gives CDR1 LNHNV, CDR2 YYDKDF (reference sequence). The CDR3 has 12 residues. The DNA of the CDR3 is TGTGCCACCAGCAGAGACCCCGGGGGCTACACCTTC. Translation gives CATSRDPGGYTF.

The chain combines TRBV5-1 with TRBJ1-2, with D perhaps matching TRBD1 (6 bases). The CDR3 runs 15 residues. The V gene's germline CDR1 is SGHRS and CDR2 YFSETQ. Trimming pared 0 bases from V and 2 bases from J, leaving 11 bases between. The CDR3 is CASSLVDRPNYGYTF. The CDR3 DNA reads TGCGCCAGCAGCTTGGTGGACAGACCAAACTATGGCTACACCTTC.

The V gene is TRBV6-5, the J gene TRBJ1-1, with 9 bases aligning to TRBD1. The germline V gene has CDR1 MNHEY and CDR2 SVGAGI. The CDR3 runs 14 residues. With 6 bases clipped from V and 3 bases from J, the junction kept 5 bases outside the gene matches. The CDR3 spells CASSGTGWDTEAFF. The CDR3 nucleotides are TGTGCCAGCAGCGGGACAGGGTGGGACACTGAAGCTTTCTTT.

V is TRBV23-1 and J is TRBJ2-5, with 8 bases that match TRBD1. TRBV23-1 is recorded as an ORF, its role being uncertain. The CDR3 spans 15 residues. Trimming at V came to 0 bases and at J to 5 bases, leaving 5 bases not matched to a gene. CDR3 residues: CASSQSWDRRETQYF. Here the CDR3 DNA reads TGCGCCAGCAGTCAATCCTGGGACAGGCGTGAGACCCAGTACTTC.

This clone was counted once. The V gene is TRBV7-9, the J gene TRBJ2-7; D perhaps matches TRBD1 (6 bases). V lost 0 bases, J lost 0 bases, and 15 bases lay in between. Germline CDR1 and CDR2: SEHNR and FQNEAQ (reference sequence). This CDR3 has 17 residues. The CDR3 region is CASSLARGSAVSYEQYF. CDR3 in DNA: TGTGCCAGCAGCTTAGCGAGGGGGTCGGCAGTCTCCTACGAGCAGTACTTC. The full variable domain, rest sourced from reference TRBV7-9 and TRBJ2-7, is DTGVSQNPRHKITKRGQNVTFRCDPISEHNRLYWYRQTLGQGPEFLTYFQNEAQLEKSRLLSDRFSAERPKGSFSTLEIQRTEQGDSAMYLCASSLARGSAVSYEQYFGPGTRLTVT.

The chain links TRBV7-9 to TRBJ2-5; 9 nucleotides agree with TRBD1. The CDR3 has 15 residues. In germline, CDR1 is SEHNR, CDR2 FQNEAQ (reference sequence). V was pared by 5 bases and J by 4 bases, with 8 bases of the junction left unmatched. Here the CDR3 DNA reads TGTGCCAGCAGCGACACTTCGGGACAGGGAGAGACCCAGTACTTC. It yields the protein CASSDTSGQGETQYF. The full variable domain, in which reference TRBV7-9 and TRBJ2-5 provide the parts outside the CDR3, is DTGVSQNPRHKITKRGQNVTFRCDPISEHNRLYWYRQTLGQGPEFLTYFQNEAQLEKSRLLSDRFSAERPKGSFSTLEIQRTEQGDSAMYLCASSDTSGQGETQYFGPGTRLLVL.

The chain is built from TRBV28 and TRBJ2-5; 9 bases match TRBD2. Trimming at V came to 5 bases and at J to 5 bases, leaving 6 bases not matched to a gene. The CDR3 is 14 amino acids. From germline, CDR1 is MDHEN and CDR2 SYDVKM. CDR3 region: CASSRGGGVETQYF. The CDR3 DNA sequence: TGTGCCAGCAGTCGTGGCGGGGGGGTGGAGACCCAGTACTTC.